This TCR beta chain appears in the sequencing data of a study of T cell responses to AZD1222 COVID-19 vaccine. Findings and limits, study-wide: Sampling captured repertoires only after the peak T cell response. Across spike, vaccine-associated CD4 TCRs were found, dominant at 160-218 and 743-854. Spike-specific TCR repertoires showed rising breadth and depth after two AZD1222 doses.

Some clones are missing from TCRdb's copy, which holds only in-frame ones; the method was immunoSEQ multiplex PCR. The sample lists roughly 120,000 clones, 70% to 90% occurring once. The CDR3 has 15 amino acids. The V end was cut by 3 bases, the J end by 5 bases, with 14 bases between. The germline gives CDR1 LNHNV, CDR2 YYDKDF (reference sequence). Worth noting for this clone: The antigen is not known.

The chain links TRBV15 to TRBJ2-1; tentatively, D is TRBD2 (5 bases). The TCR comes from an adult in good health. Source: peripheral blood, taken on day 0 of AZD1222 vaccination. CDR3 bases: TGTGCCACCAGCAGCCGGGATATTGAGGACAATGAGCAGTTCTTC. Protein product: CATSSRDIEDNEQFF.